This T cell receptor (beta chain) was obtained from a study of blood T cell repertoires in COVID-19. Study context: Nucleic acid was either cDNA or gDNA, and it came from T cells, B-cell-depleted T cells, or PBMCs.

In the original processing: Quantification of nucleated cells was approximated via reference gene primer amplification. Sequenced by immunoSEQ multiplex PCR; TCRdb stores in-frame clones only, minus some. V and J calls and clone size come straight from that table; D and trimming were deduced from the DNA. The data show roughly 120,000 clones, roughly 82% seen once. Trimming left V 2 bases short and J 4 bases short, with 12 bases between. Germline V gene data show CDR1 as MNHEY and CDR2 as SVGAGI. This CDR3 is built from 16 residues. V is TRBV6-5 and J is TRBJ2-6; possible D gene TRBD1, 6 bases. Sequencing used peripheral blood. This TCR came from a human donor in a cohort sampled during active COVID-19. The CDR3 protein is CASSYTGTFGANVLTF. In DNA form, the CDR3 reads TGTGCCAGCAGTTACACCGGGACATTCGGGGCCAACGTCCTGACTTTC.